These 24 T cell receptor beta chains originate from one sample sequenced in a study of cytomegalovirus exposure and HLA in healthy donors. Produced via immunoSEQ multiplex PCR; TCRdb's table is partial and in-frame only. Among 150,000 or so clones listed, around nine tenths were seen once. The sample comprised PBMCs. Receptor source: a woman aged 30 to 39 in good health and CMV-seronegative.

J is TRBJ2-6 and V is TRBV6-1; 9 nucleotides align to TRBD1. The V gene end was trimmed by 0 bases and the J gene end by 2 bases; junction bases not matched to a gene: 17. This CDR3 region has 22 residues. CDR1 and CDR2 (germline): MNHNS, SASEGT. Written as DNA, the CDR3 is TGTGCCAGCAGTGAAGCGGTCCCGGGACAGGGATTCGTCTTGGCTGGGGCCAACGTCCTGACTTTC. It encodes CASSEAVPGQGFVLAGANVLTF.

The chain is built from TRBV29-1 and TRBJ2-5; 8 bases are a match to TRBD1. This CDR3 has 15 amino acids. The germline CDR1 and CDR2 sequences are SQVTM and ANQGSEA. With 6 bases clipped from V and 2 bases from J, the junction kept 11 bases outside the gene matches. CDR3 coding DNA: TGCAGCGTAGTCCGACAGGGGTCTAATCAAGAGACCCAGTACTTC. It encodes CSVVRQGSNQETQYF.

The V gene is TRBV6-1, the J gene TRBJ1-5; D unresolved. This CDR3 region has 20 residues. Per the germline V gene, CDR1 is MNHNS and CDR2 is SASEGT. Trimming removed 6 bases from V and 3 bases from J, with 30 bases in between. The CDR3 DNA reads as TGTGCCAGCAGGGAACAAGTCCCGATAGGCCAACTAGGGCTCAATCAGCCCCAGCATTTT. Its protein is CASREQVPIGQLGLNQPQHF.

Points on this clone: Additional DNA sequences in this sample encode the identical CDR3. V is TRBV7-9 and J is TRBJ1-1; D unresolved. The germline gives CDR1 SEHNR, CDR2 FQNEAQ (reference sequence). The CDR3 loop spans 14 amino acids. Trimming took 1 base from V and 1 from J, leaving 7 bases between them. CDR3 coding DNA: TGTGCCAGCAGCTTAGGAGGAGGGAACACTGAAGCTTTCTTT. This sequence encodes CASSLGGGNTEAFF. Combining the CDR3 with reference TRBV7-9 and TRBJ1-1 gives the whole variable domain DTGVSQNPRHKITKRGQNVTFRCDPISEHNRLYWYRQTLGQGPEFLTYFQNEAQLEKSRLLSDRFSAERPKGSFSTLEIQRTEQGDSAMYLCASSLGGGNTEAFFGQGTRLTVV.

The chain employs TRBV4-1 and TRBJ2-1; the D gene is possibly TRBD2 (5 bases). This CDR3 is 15 amino acids long. The germline V gene has CDR1 MGHRA and CDR2 YSYEKL. Trimming cost V 3 bases and J 6 bases, with 15 bases left between them. CDR3 region: CASSHRGNGVNEQFF. Written as DNA, the CDR3 is TGCGCCAGCAGCCATCGAGGGAATGGGGTCAATGAGCAGTTCTTC.

The chain combines TRBV30 with TRBJ2-7, with D possibly matching TRBD1 (5 bases). The CDR3 runs 12 residues. Germline V gene sequence: CDR1 GTSNPN, CDR2 SVGIG (reference sequence). Deletions cut 2 bases from V and 5 bases from J, with 10 bases between. Here the CDR3 DNA reads TGTGCCTGGAGTTCAAAGGGGCACGAGCAGTACTTC. This translates into CAWSSKGHEQYF.

This clone was seen just once. As DNA, the CDR3 is TGTGCCAGCAGTGGACGGACAGGGTTCACCGGGGAGCTGTTTTTT. Amino acid sequence: CASSGRTGFTGELFF. The chain couples TRBV2 to TRBJ2-2; 8 positions match TRBD1. The J segment lost 4 bases and the V segment lost 4 bases, leaving 5 bases of the junction unmatched. The CDR3 is 15 amino acids. The germline CDR1 and CDR2 sequences are SNHLY and FYNNEI.

This clone was counted once. This sequence joins TRBV7-8 and TRBJ1-2, with D hard to call. The V end was cut by 4 bases, the J end by 5 bases, with 17 bases between. The germline V gene has CDR1 SGHVS and CDR2 FQNEAQ. This CDR3 comprises 15 residues. The CDR3: CASSSGSVEGYGYTF. CDR3 coding DNA: TGTGCCAGCAGCTCCGGCTCGGTAGAGGGATATGGCTACACCTTC.

The chain carries TRBV30 and TRBJ1-5; TRBD1 might be the D (6 bases). This CDR3 contains 14 residues. Germline CDR1 reads GTSNPN; CDR2 reads SVGIG (reference sequence). V was clipped by 0 bases and J by 3 bases, with 9 bases between them. CDR3 coding DNA: TGTGCCTGGAGTGTTAGGGGGTTCAATCAGCCCCAGCATTTT. Protein sequence: CAWSVRGFNQPQHF. The entire variable domain, with the rest obtained from reference TRBV30 and TRBJ1-5, is as follows: SQTIHQWPATLVQPVGSPLSLECTVEGTSNPNLYWYRQAAGRGLQLLFYSVGIGQISSEVPQNLSASRPQDRQFILSSKKLLLSDSGFYLCAWSVRGFNQPQHFGDGTRLSIL.

The chain carries TRBV4-2 and TRBJ1-2, with D possibly being TRBD1 (6 bases). V was trimmed by 4 bases and J by 3 bases, leaving 12 bases between them. The CDR3 covers 14 residues. Germline V gene lookup returns CDR1 LGHNA and CDR2 YNFKEQ. The CDR3 DNA reads TGTGCCAGCAGCCCCCGGACAGACCACTATGGCTACACCTTC. Translating gives CASSPRTDHYGYTF.

V and J are TRBV4-3 and TRBJ1-5; D uncertain. The germline V gene has CDR1 LGHNA and CDR2 YSLEER. The ends were cut back, 0 bases at V and 2 bases at J, with 8 bases in the middle. This CDR3 is 15 amino acids long. The chain's CDR3 is CASSQERRGNQPQHF. For the CDR3, the DNA is TGCGCCAGCAGCCAAGAGAGGAGAGGCAATCAGCCCCAGCATTTT.

The V gene is TRBV6-5, the J gene TRBJ1-4; 8 bases are shared with TRBD1. Germline loops: CDR1 MNHEY, CDR2 SVGAGI. CDR3 length equals 15 residues. V was pared by 5 bases and J by 4 bases, with 6 bases of the junction left unmatched. The CDR3 sequence: CASSTDRGSNEKLFF. The CDR3 DNA is TGTGCCAGCAGTACTGACAGGGGCAGTAATGAAAAACTGTTTTTT.

This clone showed up just a few times. The chain joins TRBV4-2 to TRBJ1-2, with TRBD1 identical over 10 bases. The V and J ends lost 4 bases and 4 bases, in that order; junction bases with no gene match: 12. The CDR3 contains 17 residues. Germline values: CDR1 LGHNA, CDR2 YNFKEQ. The DNA of the CDR3 is TGTGCCAGCAGCCCCGTGACAGGGGGCGCGGAAGGCTATGGCTACACCTTC. This sequence encodes CASSPVTGGAEGYGYTF.

The rearrangement joins TRBV11-2 to TRBJ1-1; no definite D call. The V gene lost 2 bases and the J gene lost 0 bases, with 13 bases spanning the gap. Germline loops: CDR1 SGHAT, CDR2 FQNNGV. The CDR3 covers 16 residues. CDR3 residues: CASSLIRLIMNTEAFF. CDR3 coding DNA: TGTGCCAGCAGCTTAATCAGGCTCATCATGAACACTGAAGCTTTCTTT.

This clone was counted a single time. This rearrangement joins TRBV6-6 to TRBJ2-3, with 8 bases lining up with TRBD2. Germline assignment: CDR1 MNHNY and CDR2 SVGAGI (reference sequence). The trim removed 5 bases at V and 6 bases at J, leaving 7 bases unmatched. The CDR3 runs 14 residues. The CDR3 nucleotides are TGTGCCAGCAGTATTCAGCGGGGGCGGGATACGCAGTATTTT. Translated, it gives CASSIQRGRDTQYF.

This chain uses TRBV5-1 with TRBJ1-1, with D maybe TRBD1 (5 bases). This CDR3 has 16 residues. V lost 0 bases and J lost 0, with 12 bases in between. CDR1 SGHRS and CDR2 YFSETQ come from the germline V gene. The CDR3 region is CASSLGLGGLNTEAFF. CDR3 DNA: TGCGCCAGCAGCTTGGGGTTGGGGGGTTTGAACACTGAAGCTTTCTTT.

The V and J genes are TRBV7-6 and TRBJ1-1; D possibly corresponds to TRBD1 (6 bases). Germline assignment: CDR1 SGHVS and CDR2 FNYEAQ. Trimming pared 5 bases from V and 8 bases from J, leaving 9 bases between. This CDR3 comprises 11 residues. CDR3 amino acids: CASSTGTEAFF. As DNA, the CDR3 is TGTGCCAGCAGCACCGGGACAGAAGCTTTCTTT.

This chain uses TRBV5-1 with TRBJ2-2, with D tentatively TRBD2 (5 bases). Trimming cost V 2 bases and J 6 bases, with 17 bases left between them. CDR1 is SGHRS, CDR2 YFSETQ, per germline. The CDR3 covers 16 residues. CDR3 coding DNA: TGCGCCAGCAGCTTCCCCCCGGCGGGTGGGGCCGGGGAGCTGTTTTTT. Translated, it gives CASSFPPAGGAGELFF.

V and J are TRBV19 and TRBJ2-2; 7 nucleotides align to TRBD1. Trimming at V came to 9 bases and at J to 7 bases, leaving 11 bases not matched to a gene. Germline CDR1 reads LNHDA; CDR2 reads SQIVND (reference sequence). The CDR3 covers 14 residues. The CDR3 nucleotides are TGTGCCAGCAGGGGGACACCTTGGGGCGGGGAGCTGTTTTTT. Protein sequence: CASRGTPWGGELFF. Together with reference TRBV19 and TRBJ2-2, the CDR3 gives the full variable domain: DGGITQSPKYLFRKEGQNVTLSCEQNLNHDAMYWYRQDPGQGLRLIYYSQIVNDFQKGDIAEGYSVSREKKESFPLTVTSAQKNPTAFYLCASRGTPWGGELFFGEGSRLTVL.

The gene calls are TRBV11-2 and TRBJ1-3; tentatively, D is TRBD1 (5 bases). The CDR3 loop spans 16 amino acids. The germline CDR1 and CDR2 sequences are SGHAT and FQNNGV. Between the trimmed V and J ends, which lost 2 bases and 1 base, there was a span of 12 bases. As DNA, the CDR3 is TGTGCCAGCAGCTTATGGTCAGCAGGGTCTGGAAACACCATATATTTT. Amino acid sequence: CASSLWSAGSGNTIYF.

V gene TRBV7-2 combines with J gene TRBJ2-7, with D possibly matching TRBD2 (7 bases). Germline loops: CDR1 SGHTA, CDR2 FQGNSA. Trimming took off 5 bases at V and 4 bases at J, with 18 bases between the two ends. The CDR3 runs to 15 residues. DNA for the CDR3: TGTGCCAGCAGCACGGGTCGGGGGGCCGCGTACGAGCAGTACTTC. Encoded protein: CASSTGRGAAYEQYF.

The rearrangement joins TRBV6-6 to TRBJ2-7, with 7 bases identical to TRBD1. Trimming removed 2 bases from V and 3 bases from J; junction bases left unmatched: 7. This CDR3 is 15 amino acids long. Germline V gene data show CDR1 as MNHNY and CDR2 as SVGAGI (reference sequence). The CDR3 DNA reads as TGTGCCAGCAGTTACACAAAGGGACAGCTCTACGAGCAGTACTTC. Protein sequence: CASSYTKGQLYEQYF.

The CDR3 DNA reads as TGCGCCAGCAGCCAAGACCTTAGGGGGGGAACCTATAGCAATCAGCCCCAGCATTTT. The encoded protein is CASSQDLRGGTYSNQPQHF. The J gene is TRBJ1-5, the V gene TRBV4-1; possibly TRBD1 for D (6 bases). The length of the CDR3 is 19 residues. Per the germline V gene, CDR1 is MGHRA and CDR2 is YSYEKL. V lost 0 bases and J 0 bases, leaving 18 bases between the germline ends.

This clone was seen at least ten times. The V gene is TRBV11-2, the J gene TRBJ2-2; TRBD1 matches at 8 bases. The CDR3 has 16 residues. Trimming removed 4 bases from V and 4 bases from J; junction bases left unmatched: 8. CDR1 is SGHAT, CDR2 FQNNGV, per germline. The CDR3 bases are TGTGCCAGCAGCTGGCGGACAGGGTCCGCCACCGGGGAGCTGTTTTTT. Protein: CASSWRTGSATGELFF.